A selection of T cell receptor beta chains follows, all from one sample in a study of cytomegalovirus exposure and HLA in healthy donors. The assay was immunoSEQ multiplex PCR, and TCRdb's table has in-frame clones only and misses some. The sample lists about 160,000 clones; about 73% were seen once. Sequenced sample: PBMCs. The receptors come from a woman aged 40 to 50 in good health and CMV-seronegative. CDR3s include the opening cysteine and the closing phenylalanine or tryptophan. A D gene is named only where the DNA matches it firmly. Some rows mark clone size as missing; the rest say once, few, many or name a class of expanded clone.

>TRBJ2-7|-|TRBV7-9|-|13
CASSLPGTYEQYF
TGTGCCAGCAGCTTACCAGGGACCTACGAGCAGTACTTC
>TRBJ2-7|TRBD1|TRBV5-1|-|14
CASSITGTGYEQYF
TGCGCCAGCAGCATCACCGGGACAGGCTACGAGCAGTACTTC
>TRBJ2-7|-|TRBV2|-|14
CASRQRHSASEQYF
TGTGCCAGCAGGCAGAGGCATTCGGCCTCCGAGCAGTACTTC
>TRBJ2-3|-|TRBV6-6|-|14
CASSYSKGSDTQYF
TGTGCCAGCAGTTACTCGAAGGGGTCAGATACGCAGTATTTT
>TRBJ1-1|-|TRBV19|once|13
CASSDRINTEAFF
TGTGCCAGTAGCGACAGAATAAACACTGAAGCTTTCTTT
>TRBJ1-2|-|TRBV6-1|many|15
CASNPRGMGYYGYTF
TGTGCCAGCAATCCGAGGGGGATGGGCTACTATGGCTACACCTTC
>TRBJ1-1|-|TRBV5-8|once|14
CASSPLERDTEAFF
TGTGCCAGCAGCCCGTTGGAGCGGGACACTGAAGCTTTCTTT
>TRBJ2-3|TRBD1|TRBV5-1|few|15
CASSFEGASTDTQYF
TGCGCCAGCAGCTTCGAGGGGGCTAGCACAGATACGCAGTATTTT
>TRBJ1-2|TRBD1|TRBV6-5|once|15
CASSWVQGAKGGYTF
TGTGCCAGCAGTTGGGTCCAGGGGGCGAAGGGGGGCTACACCTTC
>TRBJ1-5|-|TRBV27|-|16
CASSPYYRVSNQPQHF
TGTGCCAGCAGTCCATACTACAGGGTAAGCAATCAGCCCCAGCATTTT
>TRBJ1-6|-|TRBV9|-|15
CASSVRGPDNSPLHF
TGTGCCAGCAGCGTACGAGGTCCTGACAATTCACCCCTCCACTTT
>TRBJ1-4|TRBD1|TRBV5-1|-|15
CASSLETGGVKKLFF
TGCGCCAGCAGCCTCGAGACAGGGGGCGTGAAAAAACTGTTTTTT
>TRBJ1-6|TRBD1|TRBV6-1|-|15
CASSLDRGPNSPLHF
TGTGCCAGCAGTCTGGACAGGGGTCCTAATTCACCCCTCCACTTT
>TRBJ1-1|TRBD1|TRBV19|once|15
CASSMRVQGASEAFF
TGTGCCAGTAGTATGAGGGTACAGGGGGCTTCGGAAGCTTTCTTT
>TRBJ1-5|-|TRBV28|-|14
CASTQWREGQPQHF
TGTGCCAGCACTCAGTGGAGGGAGGGCCAGCCCCAGCATTTT
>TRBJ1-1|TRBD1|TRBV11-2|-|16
CASSSGQGWGNTEAFF
TGTGCCAGCAGCTCGGGACAGGGGTGGGGGAACACTGAAGCTTTCTTT
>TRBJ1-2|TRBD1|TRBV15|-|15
CATSRDPGQGLRYTF
TGTGCCACCAGCAGAGATCCAGGACAGGGGTTACGCTACACCTTC
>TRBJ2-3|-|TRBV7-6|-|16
CASSLRFERNTDTQYF
TGTGCCAGCAGCTTACGATTCGAGCGGAACACAGATACGCAGTATTTT
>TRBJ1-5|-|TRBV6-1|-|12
CASKQVNQPQHF
TGTGCCAGCAAACAGGTCAATCAGCCCCAGCATTTT
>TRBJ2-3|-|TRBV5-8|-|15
CASSLRGYYTDTQYF
TGTGCCAGCAGCTTGAGGGGATATTACACAGATACGCAGTATTTT
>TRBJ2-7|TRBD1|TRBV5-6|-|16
CASSHWPGTGSYEQYF
TGTGCCAGCAGCCATTGGCCCGGGACAGGGTCCTACGAGCAGTACTTC
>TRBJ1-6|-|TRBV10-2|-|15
CASSESRGNDSPLHF
TGCGCCAGCAGTGAGTCGAGGGGGAACGATTCACCCCTCCACTTT
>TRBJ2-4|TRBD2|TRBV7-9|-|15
CASSPALAGTSRLYF
TGTGCCAGCAGCCCCGCGCTAGCGGGGACTAGCAGGTTGTACTTC
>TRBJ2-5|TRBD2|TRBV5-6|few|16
CASSRGVAGGGETQYF
TGTGCCAGCTCCCGGGGAGTAGCGGGGGGGGGCGAGACCCAGTACTTC
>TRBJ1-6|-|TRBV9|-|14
CASSVDGVRSPLHF
TGTGCCAGCAGCGTAGACGGTGTACGATCACCCCTCCACTTT
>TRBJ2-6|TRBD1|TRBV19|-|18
CASRRQGQGATGANVLTF
TGTGCCAGTAGACGCCAGGGACAGGGGGCAACTGGGGCCAACGTCCTGACTTTC
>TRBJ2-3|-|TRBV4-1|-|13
CASSQLTGGTQYF
TGCGCCAGCAGCCAGCTTACTGGAGGTACGCAGTATTTT
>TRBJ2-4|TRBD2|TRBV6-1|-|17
CASSERLAGLAKNIQYF
TGTGCCAGCAGTGAGCGACTAGCGGGACTAGCCAAAAACATTCAGTACTTC
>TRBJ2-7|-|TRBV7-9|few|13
CASSPRGRTEQYF
TGTGCCAGCAGCCCTCGGGGGAGGACCGAGCAGTACTTC
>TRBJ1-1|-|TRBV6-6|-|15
CASSSNLREKTEAFF
TGTGCCAGCAGTTCTAACCTCAGGGAAAAGACTGAAGCTTTCTTT
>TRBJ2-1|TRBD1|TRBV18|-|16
CASSSQGARSYNEQFF
TGTGCCAGCTCATCTCAGGGGGCTCGCTCCTACAATGAGCAGTTCTTC
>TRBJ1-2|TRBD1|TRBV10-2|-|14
CASSELRTGGGYTF
TGCGCCAGCAGTGAGCTCCGGACAGGCGGTGGCTACACCTTC
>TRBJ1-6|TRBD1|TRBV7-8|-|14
CASSPQGRNSPLHF
TGTGCCAGCAGCCCACAGGGGCGGAATTCACCCCTCCACTTT
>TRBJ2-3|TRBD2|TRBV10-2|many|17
CASRNSRGGHFADTQYF
TGCGCCAGCAGAAACTCGCGGGGGGGCCATTTCGCAGATACGCAGTATTTT
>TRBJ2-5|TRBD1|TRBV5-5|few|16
CASSRTIQTGQETQYF
TGTGCCAGCAGTCGTACGATACAGACAGGGCAAGAGACCCAGTACTTC
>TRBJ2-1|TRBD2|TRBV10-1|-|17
CASSESLGLAGGDEQFF
TGCGCCAGCAGTGAGTCCCTGGGGCTAGCGGGGGGAGATGAGCAGTTCTTC
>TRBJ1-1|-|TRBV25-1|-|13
CASSEGGPTEAFF
TGTGCCAGCAGTGAGGGGGGGCCCACTGAAGCTTTCTTT
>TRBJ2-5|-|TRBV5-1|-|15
CASSRVRRASETQYF
TGCGCCAGCAGCCGGGTAAGGAGGGCTTCAGAGACCCAGTACTTC
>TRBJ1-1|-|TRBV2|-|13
CASERGAVTEAFF
TGTGCCAGTGAGCGGGGGGCCGTTACTGAAGCTTTCTTT
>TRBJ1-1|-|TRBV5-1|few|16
CASSLDGSTGNTEAFF
TGCGCCAGCAGCTTGGATGGGTCGACAGGGAACACTGAAGCTTTCTTT
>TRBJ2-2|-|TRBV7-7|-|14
CASSTTPATGELFF
TGTGCCAGCAGCACTACCCCGGCCACCGGGGAGCTGTTTTTT
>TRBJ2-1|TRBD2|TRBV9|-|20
CATEVMGGGDPATSYNEQFF
TGTGCCACTGAGGTAATGGGGGGAGGGGACCCCGCAACTTCCTACAATGAGCAGTTCTTC
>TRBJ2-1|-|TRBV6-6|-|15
CASSPLDLISGEQFF
TGTGCCAGCAGTCCCCTAGACTTAATCTCCGGCGAGCAGTTCTTC
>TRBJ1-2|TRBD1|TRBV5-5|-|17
CASSLVEGALSTYGYTF
TGTGCCAGCAGCTTGGTAGAGGGGGCCCTTTCGACCTATGGCTACACCTTC
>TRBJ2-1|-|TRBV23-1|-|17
CASSPPGRMSSYNEQFF
TGCGCCAGCAGTCCCCCAGGGCGCATGAGCTCCTACAATGAGCAGTTCTTC
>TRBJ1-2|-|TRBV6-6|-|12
CASAPGAYGYTF
TGTGCCAGCGCCCCAGGGGCCTATGGCTACACCTTC
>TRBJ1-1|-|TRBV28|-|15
CASSIPGTLGTEAFF
TGTGCCAGCAGTATCCCGGGGACACTGGGGACTGAAGCTTTCTTT
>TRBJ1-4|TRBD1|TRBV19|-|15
CASSIPRTGREKLFF
TGTGCCAGTAGTATCCCCCGGACAGGGCGTGAAAAACTGTTTTTT
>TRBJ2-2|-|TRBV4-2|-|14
CASSQERLTGELFF
TGTGCCAGCAGCCAAGAGCGGCTCACCGGGGAGCTGTTTTTT
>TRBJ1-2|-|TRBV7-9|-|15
CASSALRGEGYGYTF
TGTGCCAGCAGCGCCTTACGGGGGGAGGGCTATGGCTACACCTTC
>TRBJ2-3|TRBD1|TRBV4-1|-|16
CASSQGQGPRTDTQYF
TGCGCCAGCAGCCAAGGACAGGGGCCACGCACAGATACGCAGTATTTT
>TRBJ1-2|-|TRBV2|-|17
CASSEALRFGGRGGYTF
TGTGCCAGCAGTGAAGCCCTTCGATTCGGGGGGCGTGGTGGCTACACCTTC
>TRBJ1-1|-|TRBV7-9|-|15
CASSLVAPGDTEAFF
TGTGCCAGCAGCTTGGTCGCCCCAGGGGACACTGAAGCTTTCTTT
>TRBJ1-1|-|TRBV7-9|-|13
CASSLQGNPEAFF
TGTGCCAGCAGCTTACAGGGTAACCCTGAAGCTTTCTTT
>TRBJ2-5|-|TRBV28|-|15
CASSPRGLPQETQYF
TGTGCCAGCAGTCCCCGGGGACTTCCTCAAGAGACCCAGTACTTC